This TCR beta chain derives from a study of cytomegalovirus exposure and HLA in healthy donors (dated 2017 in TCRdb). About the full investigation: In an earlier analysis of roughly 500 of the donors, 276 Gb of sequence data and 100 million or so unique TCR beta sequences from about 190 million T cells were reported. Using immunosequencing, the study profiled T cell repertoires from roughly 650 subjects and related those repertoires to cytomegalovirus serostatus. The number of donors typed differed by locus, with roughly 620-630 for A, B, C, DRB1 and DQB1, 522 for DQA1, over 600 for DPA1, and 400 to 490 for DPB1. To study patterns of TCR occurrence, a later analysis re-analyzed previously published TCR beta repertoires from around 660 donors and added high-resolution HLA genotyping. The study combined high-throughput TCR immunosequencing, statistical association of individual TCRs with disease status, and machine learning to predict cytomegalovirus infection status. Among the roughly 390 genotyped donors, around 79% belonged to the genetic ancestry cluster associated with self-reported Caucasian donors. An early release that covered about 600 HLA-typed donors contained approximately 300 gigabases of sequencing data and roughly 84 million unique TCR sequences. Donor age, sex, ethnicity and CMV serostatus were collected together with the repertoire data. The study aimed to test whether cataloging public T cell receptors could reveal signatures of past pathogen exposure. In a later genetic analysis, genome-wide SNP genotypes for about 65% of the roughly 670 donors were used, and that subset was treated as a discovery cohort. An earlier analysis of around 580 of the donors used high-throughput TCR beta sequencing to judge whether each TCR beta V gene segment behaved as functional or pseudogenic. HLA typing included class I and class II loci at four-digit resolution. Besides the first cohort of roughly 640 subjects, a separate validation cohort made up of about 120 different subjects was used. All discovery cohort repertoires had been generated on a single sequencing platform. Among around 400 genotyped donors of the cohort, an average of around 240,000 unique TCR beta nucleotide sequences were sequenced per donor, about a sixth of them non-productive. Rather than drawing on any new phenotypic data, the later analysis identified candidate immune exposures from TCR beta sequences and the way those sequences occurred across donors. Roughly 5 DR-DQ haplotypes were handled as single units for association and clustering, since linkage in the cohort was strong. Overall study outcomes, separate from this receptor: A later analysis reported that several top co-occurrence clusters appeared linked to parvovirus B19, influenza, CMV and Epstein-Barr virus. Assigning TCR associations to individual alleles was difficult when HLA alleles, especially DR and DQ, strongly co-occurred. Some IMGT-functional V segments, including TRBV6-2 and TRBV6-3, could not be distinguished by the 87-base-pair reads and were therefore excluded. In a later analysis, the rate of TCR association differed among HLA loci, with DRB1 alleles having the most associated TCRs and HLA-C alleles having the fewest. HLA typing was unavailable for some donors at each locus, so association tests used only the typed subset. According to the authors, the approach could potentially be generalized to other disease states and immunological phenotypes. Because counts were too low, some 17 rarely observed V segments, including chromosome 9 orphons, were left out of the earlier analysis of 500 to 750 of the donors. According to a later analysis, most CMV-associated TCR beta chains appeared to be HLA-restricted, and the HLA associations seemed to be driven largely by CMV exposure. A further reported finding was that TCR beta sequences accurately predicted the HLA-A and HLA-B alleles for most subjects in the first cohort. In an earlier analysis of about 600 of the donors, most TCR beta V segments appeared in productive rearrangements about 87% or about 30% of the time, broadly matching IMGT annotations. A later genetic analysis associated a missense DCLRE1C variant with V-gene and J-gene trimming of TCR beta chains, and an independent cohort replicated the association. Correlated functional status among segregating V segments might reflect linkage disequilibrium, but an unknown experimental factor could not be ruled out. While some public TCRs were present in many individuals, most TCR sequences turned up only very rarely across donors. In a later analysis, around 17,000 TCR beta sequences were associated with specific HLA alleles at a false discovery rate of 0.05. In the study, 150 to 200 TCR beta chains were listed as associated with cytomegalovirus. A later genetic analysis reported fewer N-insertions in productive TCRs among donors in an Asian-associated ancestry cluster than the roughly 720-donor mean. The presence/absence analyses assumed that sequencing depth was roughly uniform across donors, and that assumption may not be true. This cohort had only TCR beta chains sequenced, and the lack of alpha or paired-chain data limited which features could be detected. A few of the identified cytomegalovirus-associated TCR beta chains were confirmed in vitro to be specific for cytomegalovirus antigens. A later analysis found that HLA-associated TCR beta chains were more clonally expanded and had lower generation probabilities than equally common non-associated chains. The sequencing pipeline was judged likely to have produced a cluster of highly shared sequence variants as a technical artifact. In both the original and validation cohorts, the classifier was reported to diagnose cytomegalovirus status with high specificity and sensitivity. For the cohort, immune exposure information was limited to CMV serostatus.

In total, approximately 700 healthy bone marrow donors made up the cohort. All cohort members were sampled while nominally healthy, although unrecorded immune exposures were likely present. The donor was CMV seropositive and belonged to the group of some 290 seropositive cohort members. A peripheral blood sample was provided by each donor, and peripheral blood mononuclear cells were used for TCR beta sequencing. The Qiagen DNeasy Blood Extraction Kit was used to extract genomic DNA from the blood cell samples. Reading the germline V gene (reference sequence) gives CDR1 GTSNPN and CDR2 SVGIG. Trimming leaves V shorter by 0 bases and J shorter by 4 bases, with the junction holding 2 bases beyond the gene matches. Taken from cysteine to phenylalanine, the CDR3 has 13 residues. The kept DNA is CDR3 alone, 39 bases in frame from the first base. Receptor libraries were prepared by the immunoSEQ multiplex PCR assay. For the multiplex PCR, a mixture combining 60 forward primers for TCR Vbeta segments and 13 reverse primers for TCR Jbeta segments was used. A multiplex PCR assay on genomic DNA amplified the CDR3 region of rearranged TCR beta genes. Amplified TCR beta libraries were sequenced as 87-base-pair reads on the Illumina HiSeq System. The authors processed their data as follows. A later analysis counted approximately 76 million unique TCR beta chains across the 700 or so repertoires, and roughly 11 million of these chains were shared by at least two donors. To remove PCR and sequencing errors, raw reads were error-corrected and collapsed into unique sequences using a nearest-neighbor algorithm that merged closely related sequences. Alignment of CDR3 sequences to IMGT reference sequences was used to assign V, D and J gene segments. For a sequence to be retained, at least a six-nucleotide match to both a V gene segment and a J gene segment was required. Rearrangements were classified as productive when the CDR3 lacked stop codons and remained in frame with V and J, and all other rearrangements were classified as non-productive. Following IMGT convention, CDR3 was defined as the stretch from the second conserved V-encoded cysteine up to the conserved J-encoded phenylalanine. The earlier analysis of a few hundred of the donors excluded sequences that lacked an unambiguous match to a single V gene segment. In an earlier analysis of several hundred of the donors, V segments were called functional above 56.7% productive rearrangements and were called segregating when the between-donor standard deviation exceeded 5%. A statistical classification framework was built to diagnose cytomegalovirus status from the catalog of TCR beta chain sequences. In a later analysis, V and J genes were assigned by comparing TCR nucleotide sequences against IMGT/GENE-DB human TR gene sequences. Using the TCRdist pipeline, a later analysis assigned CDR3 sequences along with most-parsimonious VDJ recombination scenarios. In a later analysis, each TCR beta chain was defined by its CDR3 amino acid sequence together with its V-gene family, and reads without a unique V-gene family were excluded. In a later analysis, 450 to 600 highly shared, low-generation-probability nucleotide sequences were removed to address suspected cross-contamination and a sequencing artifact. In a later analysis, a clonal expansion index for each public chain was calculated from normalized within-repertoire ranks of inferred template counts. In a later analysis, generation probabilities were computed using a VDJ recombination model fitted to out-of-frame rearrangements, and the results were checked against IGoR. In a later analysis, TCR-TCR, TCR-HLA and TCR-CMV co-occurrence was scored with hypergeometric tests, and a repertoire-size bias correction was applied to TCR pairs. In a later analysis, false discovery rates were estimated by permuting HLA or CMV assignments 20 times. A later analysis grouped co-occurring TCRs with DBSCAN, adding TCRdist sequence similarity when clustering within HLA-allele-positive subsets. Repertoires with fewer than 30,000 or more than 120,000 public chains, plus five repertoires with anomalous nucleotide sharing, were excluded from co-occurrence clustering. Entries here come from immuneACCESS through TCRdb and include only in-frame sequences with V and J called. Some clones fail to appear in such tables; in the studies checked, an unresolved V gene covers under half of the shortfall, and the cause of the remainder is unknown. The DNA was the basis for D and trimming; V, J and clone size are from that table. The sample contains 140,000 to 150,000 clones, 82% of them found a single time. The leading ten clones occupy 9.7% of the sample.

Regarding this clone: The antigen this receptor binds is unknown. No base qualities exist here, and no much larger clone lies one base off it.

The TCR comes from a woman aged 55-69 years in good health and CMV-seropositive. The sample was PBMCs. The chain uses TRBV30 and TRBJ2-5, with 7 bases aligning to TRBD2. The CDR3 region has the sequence CAWSVGGLETQYF. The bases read TGTGCCTGGAGTGTGGGAGGGTTAGAGACCCAGTACTTC.